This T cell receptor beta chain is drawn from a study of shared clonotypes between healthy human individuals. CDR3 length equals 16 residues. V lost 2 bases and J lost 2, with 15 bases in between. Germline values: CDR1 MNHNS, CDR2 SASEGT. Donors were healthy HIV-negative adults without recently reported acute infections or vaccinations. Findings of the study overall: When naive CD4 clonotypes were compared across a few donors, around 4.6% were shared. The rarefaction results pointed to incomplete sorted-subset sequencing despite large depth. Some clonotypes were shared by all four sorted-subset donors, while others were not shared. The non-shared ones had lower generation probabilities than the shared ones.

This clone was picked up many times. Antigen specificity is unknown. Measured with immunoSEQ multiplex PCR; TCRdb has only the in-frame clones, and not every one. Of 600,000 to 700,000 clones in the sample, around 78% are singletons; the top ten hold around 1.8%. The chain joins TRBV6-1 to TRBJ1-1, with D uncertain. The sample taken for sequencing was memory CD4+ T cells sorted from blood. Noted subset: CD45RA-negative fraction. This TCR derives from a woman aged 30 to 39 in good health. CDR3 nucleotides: TGTGCCAGCAGTGAACCGGACGGTGGGGATAACACTGAAGCTTTCTTT. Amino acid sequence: CASSEPDGGDNTEAFF.